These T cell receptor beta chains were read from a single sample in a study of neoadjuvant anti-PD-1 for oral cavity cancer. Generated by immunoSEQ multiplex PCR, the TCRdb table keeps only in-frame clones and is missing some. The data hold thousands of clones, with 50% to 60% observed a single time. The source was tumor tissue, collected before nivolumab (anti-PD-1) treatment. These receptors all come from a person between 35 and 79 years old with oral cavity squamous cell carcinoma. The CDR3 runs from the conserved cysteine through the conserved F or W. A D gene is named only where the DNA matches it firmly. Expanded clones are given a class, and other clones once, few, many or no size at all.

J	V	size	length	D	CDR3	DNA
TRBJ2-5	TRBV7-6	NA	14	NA	CASSLAGGRETQYF	TGTGCCAGCAGCTTAGCTGGCGGAAGGGAGACCCAGTACTTC
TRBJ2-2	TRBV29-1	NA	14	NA	CSVTGLLSAGELFF	TGCAGCGTTACAGGCCTTCTGAGCGCCGGGGAGCTGTTTTTT
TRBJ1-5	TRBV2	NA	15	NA	CASSERNGPNQPQHF	TGTGCCAGCAGTGAACGGAACGGACCAAATCAGCCCCAGCATTTT
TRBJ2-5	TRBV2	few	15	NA	CASSEWVMRRETQYF	TGTGCCAGCAGTGAGTGGGTTATGAGGAGAGAGACCCAGTACTTC
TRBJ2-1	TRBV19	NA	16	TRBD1	CASSPSGTGGSYEQFF	TGTGCCAGTAGTCCCTCCGGGACAGGGGGCAGTTATGAGCAGTTCTTC
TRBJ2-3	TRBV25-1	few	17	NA	CASSESGARVSTDTQYF	TGTGCCAGCAGTGAATCCGGGGCCCGAGTTAGCACAGATACGCAGTATTTT
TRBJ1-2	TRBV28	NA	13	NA	CASSSERNYGYTF	TGTGCCAGCAGTTCCGAACGGAACTATGGCTACACCTTC
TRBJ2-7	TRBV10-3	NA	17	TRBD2	CAISEPTSGRRAYEQYF	TGTGCCATCAGTGAGCCCACTAGCGGGAGACGGGCCTACGAGCAGTACTTC
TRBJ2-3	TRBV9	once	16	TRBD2	CASSVLTSAYTDTQYF	TGTGCCAGCAGCGTACTGACTAGCGCCTACACAGATACGCAGTATTTT
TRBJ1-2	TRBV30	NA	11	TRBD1	CATGDFYGYTF	TGTGCAACAGGGGATTTCTATGGCTACACCTTC
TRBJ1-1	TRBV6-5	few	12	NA	CASSYLGTEAFF	TGTGCCAGCAGTTATCTCGGGACTGAAGCTTTCTTT
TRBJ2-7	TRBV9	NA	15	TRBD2	CASSRLGGGPYEQYF	TGTGCCAGCAGCCGGTTGGGCGGGGGACCCTACGAGCAGTACTTC
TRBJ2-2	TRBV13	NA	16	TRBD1	CASSPPSGQGPGELFF	TGTGCCAGCAGCCCCCCCTCGGGACAGGGACCCGGGGAGCTGTTTTTT
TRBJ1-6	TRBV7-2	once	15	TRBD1	CASSLDRSYNSPLHF	TGTGCCAGCAGCTTGGACAGGTCCTATAATTCACCCCTCCACTTT
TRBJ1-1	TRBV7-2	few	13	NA	CASSRRMNTEAFF	TGTGCCAGCAGCAGGCGGATGAACACTGAAGCTTTCTTT
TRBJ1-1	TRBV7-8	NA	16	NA	CASSLDGLLQNTEAFF	TGTGCCAGCAGCTTAGATGGGCTGCTTCAGAACACTGAAGCTTTCTTT
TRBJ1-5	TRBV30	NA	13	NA	CAWSVDSNQPQHF	TGTGCCTGGAGTGTAGACAGCAATCAGCCCCAGCATTTT
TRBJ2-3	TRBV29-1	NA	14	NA	CSVRRDTSTDTQYF	TGCAGCGTTAGGCGGGACACGAGCACAGATACGCAGTATTTT
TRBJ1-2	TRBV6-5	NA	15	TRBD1	CASSYGTDTNYGYTF	TGTGCCAGCAGTTATGGGACAGATACTAACTATGGCTACACCTTC
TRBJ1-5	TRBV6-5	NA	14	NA	CASSLRGGNQPQHF	TGTGCCAGCAGTTTACGTGGGGGCAATCAGCCCCAGCATTTT
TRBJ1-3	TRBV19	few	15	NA	CASSRTPRIRNTIYF	TGTGCCAGTAGTAGAACACCTCGGATCCGAAACACCATATATTTT
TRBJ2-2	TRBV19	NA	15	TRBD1	CASSIRGHGTGELFF	TGTGCCAGTAGTATAAGGGGGCACGGCACCGGGGAGCTGTTTTTT
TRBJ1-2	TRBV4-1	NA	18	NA	CASSPPNGGADGSYGYTF	TGCGCCAGCAGCCCACCAAACGGGGGCGCTGATGGGAGCTATGGCTACACCTTC
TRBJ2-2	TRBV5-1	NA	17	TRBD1	CASSLVQGARQTGELFF	TGCGCCAGCAGCTTGGTGCAGGGGGCGCGTCAGACCGGGGAGCTGTTTTTT
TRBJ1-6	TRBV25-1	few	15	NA	CASSVSNSRLSPLHF	TGTGCCAGCAGTGTTTCGAACAGCCGTCTTTCACCCCTCCACTTT
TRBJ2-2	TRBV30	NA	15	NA	CAWTSVMGNTGELFF	TGTGCCTGGACTAGCGTAATGGGGAACACCGGGGAGCTGTTTTTT
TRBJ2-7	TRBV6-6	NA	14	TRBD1	CASRTGGVRYEQYF	TGTGCCAGCAGGACAGGGGGGGTTCGTTACGAGCAGTACTTC
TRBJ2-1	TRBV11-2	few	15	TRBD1	CASSSGRTGSPKQFF	TGTGCCAGCAGCTCAGGGCGGACAGGGAGTCCGAAGCAGTTCTTC
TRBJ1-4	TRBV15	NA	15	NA	CATSIQGWPNEKLFF	TGTGCCACCAGCATACAGGGTTGGCCTAATGAAAAACTGTTTTTT
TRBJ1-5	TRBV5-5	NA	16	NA	CASSLEPTRGGQPQHF	TGTGCCAGCAGCTTAGAGCCGACCCGGGGAGGTCAGCCCCAGCATTTT
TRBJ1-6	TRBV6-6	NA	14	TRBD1	CASSRDRVDSPLHF	TGTGCCAGCAGTCGGGACAGGGTTGATTCACCCCTCCACTTT
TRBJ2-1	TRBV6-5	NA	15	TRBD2	CASSFGTSGYNEQFF	TGTGCCAGCAGCTTCGGGACTAGCGGATACAATGAGCAGTTCTTC
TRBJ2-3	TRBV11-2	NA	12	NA	CASSPNSVTQYF	TGTGCCAGCAGCCCCAACTCTGTTACGCAGTATTTT
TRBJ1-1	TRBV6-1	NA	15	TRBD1	CASSEALRQGHQAFF	TGTGCCAGCAGTGAAGCTCTCCGACAGGGCCATCAAGCTTTCTTT
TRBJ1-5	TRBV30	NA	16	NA	CAWSSSWGNSNQPQHF	TGTGCCTGGAGCTCTTCGTGGGGAAATAGCAATCAGCCCCAGCATTTT
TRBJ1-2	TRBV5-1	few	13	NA	CASRRGEFYGYTF	TGCGCCAGCAGGCGGGGCGAGTTCTATGGCTACACCTTC
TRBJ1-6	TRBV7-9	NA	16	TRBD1	CASSPDRVGRNSPLHF	TGTGCCAGCAGCCCGGACAGGGTAGGAAGGAATTCACCCCTCCACTTT
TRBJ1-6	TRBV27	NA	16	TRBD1	CASSPNAGGGNSPLHF	TGTGCCAGCAGTCCAAATGCAGGGGGTGGCAATTCACCCCTCCACTTT
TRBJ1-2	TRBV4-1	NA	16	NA	CASSQDWPKLGYGYTF	TGCGCCAGCAGCCAAGATTGGCCGAAACTTGGTTATGGCTACACCTTC
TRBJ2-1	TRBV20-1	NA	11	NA	CSAGIIAEQFF	TGCAGTGCTGGAATTATTGCTGAGCAGTTCTTC
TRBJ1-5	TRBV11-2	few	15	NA	CASSVSWTDAQPQHF	TGTGCCAGCAGCGTCTCGTGGACGGATGCTCAGCCCCAGCATTTT
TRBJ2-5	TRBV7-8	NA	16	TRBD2	CASSLRPSGSVETQYF	TGTGCCAGCAGCTTAAGGCCTAGCGGGAGTGTAGAGACCCAGTACTTC
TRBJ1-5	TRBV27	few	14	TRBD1	CASSSRQGNQPQHF	TGTGCCAGCAGTTCCAGACAGGGAAATCAGCCCCAGCATTTT
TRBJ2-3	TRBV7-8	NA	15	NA	CASSQNPRSPDTQYF	TGTGCCAGCAGCCAAAATCCTAGGAGCCCAGATACGCAGTATTTT
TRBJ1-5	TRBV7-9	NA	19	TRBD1	CASSHRQGKEFGGNQPQHF	TGTGCCAGCAGCCATCGACAGGGGAAGGAGTTTGGTGGCAATCAGCCCCAGCATTTT
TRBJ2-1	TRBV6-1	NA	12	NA	CASSEEGYEQFF	TGTGCCAGCAGTGAAGAGGGGTATGAGCAGTTCTTC